This T cell receptor (beta chain) was obtained from a study of T-cell reconstitution after alpha-beta-depleted transplantation in children. Study-wide results and limits: Several hundred expanded graft clones reportedly were the source of alpha-beta T cells about two months after transplant.

This clonotype was observed many times. The antigen is not known. Unique molecular identifiers were incorporated into the prepared TCRbeta library. TCRdb ran MiXCR on the PCR reads and lists one entry per CDR3 protein. The data hold about 300,000 distinct CDR3 sequences, with about 9.4% observed a single time. The trim removed 0 bases at V and 8 bases at J, leaving 17 bases unmatched. This CDR3 has 19 amino acids. The germline CDR1 and CDR2 sequences are LGHNA and YNFKEQ. The receptor's source is a boy less than two years old with acute myeloid leukemia, due to receive a stem cell transplant. The chain combines TRBV4-2 with TRBJ2-2; 8 bases agree with TRBD2. Material: PBMCs, obtained before TCRalphabeta/CD19-depleted stem cell transplant. CDR3: CASSQEEGSVAGPRGELFF. In DNA form, the CDR3 reads TGTGCCAGCAGCCAAGAAGAGGGGTCGGTAGCGGGGCCAAGAGGGGAGCTGTTTTTT.